This is a list of T cell receptor beta chains from one sample in a study of blood T cell repertoires in COVID-19. Libraries were prepared by immunoSEQ multiplex PCR; TCRdb keeps only in-frame clonotypes and omits some of them. The top ten clones hold roughly a fifth of a sample with some 38,000 clones, around nine tenths of them seen once. Source material: peripheral blood. Receptors were obtained from a man between 65 and 85 years old with acute or convalescent COVID-19. The CDR3 runs from the conserved cysteine through the conserved F or W. Fields, in order: V gene, CDR3 protein.

V gene: TRBV11-3; CDR3 protein: CASSSVGTGTNEQFF
V gene: TRBV14; CDR3 protein: CASSQDAGDTQYF
V gene: TRBV27; CDR3 protein: CASSLLGGRGANEKLFF
V gene: TRBV9; CDR3 protein: CASSVDPGWATNEKLFF
V gene: TRBV28; CDR3 protein: CASSLWAGEYGYTF
V gene: TRBV4-1; CDR3 protein: CASSQEVGLAGGVTQYF
V gene: TRBV7-9; CDR3 protein: CASSLTTNTEAFF
V gene: TRBV29-1; CDR3 protein: CSVASWDSYGYTF
V gene: TRBV5-6; CDR3 protein: CASSTRTGRDSPLHF
V gene: TRBV6-5; CDR3 protein: CASSPNPSGQPQHF
V gene: TRBV18; CDR3 protein: CASSELGLNSPLHF
V gene: TRBV18; CDR3 protein: CASSPDTKETQYF
V gene: TRBV2; CDR3 protein: CASSERAGEVGNIQYF
V gene: TRBV5-5; CDR3 protein: CASSFGGHTEAFF
V gene: TRBV19; CDR3 protein: CASFSGGSGNTIYF
V gene: TRBV7-9; CDR3 protein: CASSLASRYEQYF
V gene: TRBV5-6; CDR3 protein: CASSSGWGVDNQPQHF
V gene: TRBV5-4; CDR3 protein: CASSLGGQGLGAEKLFF
V gene: TRBV4-1; CDR3 protein: CASSQEPGTSGIVAEQFF
V gene: TRBV19; CDR3 protein: CASSAVSGGSFEQFF
V gene: TRBV6-5; CDR3 protein: CASSRGQGETQYF
V gene: TRBV7-2; CDR3 protein: CASSLGGEASEQYF
V gene: TRBV27; CDR3 protein: CASSLRVQGAAGYTF
V gene: TRBV6-5; CDR3 protein: CASRPTGAAGNTIYF